Following are 18 T cell receptor beta chains from one sample sequenced in a study of blood T cell repertoires in COVID-19. The protocol was immunoSEQ multiplex PCR, while the TCRdb copy is restricted to in-frame clones and leaves out a portion. The table includes about 310,000 clones, approximately 90% detected once. The specimen sequenced was PBMCs or T cells enriched from blood (not recorded which). Source of these receptors: a woman between 18 and 30 years old who had recovered from COVID-19.

The chain joins TRBV4-2 to TRBJ1-6; 7 bases fit TRBD1. V shed 0 bases and J 5 bases; nucleotides not matched to a gene: 4. Germline V gene data show CDR1 as LGHNA and CDR2 as YNFKEQ. This CDR3 has 16 amino acids. CDR3 sequence: CASSQDHGTDNSPLHF. Written as DNA, the CDR3 is TGTGCCAGCAGCCAAGACCACGGGACAGATAATTCACCCCTCCACTTT.

The rearrangement joins TRBV4-3 to TRBJ1-5, with TRBD1 as a possible D gene (5 bases). The germline V gene encodes CDR1 LGHNA and CDR2 YSLEER. Between the trimmed V and J ends, which lost 1 base and 6 bases, there was a span of 10 bases. CDR3 length: 14 residues. CDR3 in DNA: TGCGCCAGCAGCCAAGGGCAGGGAGGTCAGCCCCAGCATTTT. Translating it yields CASSQGQGGQPQHF.

V gene TRBV27 combines with J gene TRBJ1-3, with a possible D match to TRBD1 (6 bases). Germline V lookup: CDR1 MNHEY, CDR2 SMNVEV (reference sequence). The V end was cut by 6 bases, the J end by 7 bases, with 16 bases between. This CDR3 is built from 14 residues. In nucleotides, the CDR3 is TGTGCCAGCAGACCTATTAACAGGGCTAACACCATATATTTT. Its translation is CASRPINRANTIYF.

This chain links TRBV5-1 with TRBJ1-2; no clear D. Germline CDR1 reads SGHRS; CDR2 reads YFSETQ. Trimming shortened V by 4 bases and J by 2 bases, and 27 bases separated the two germline ends. This CDR3 is built from 19 residues. In nucleotides, the CDR3 is TGCGCCAGCAGCATCGGCAGAAACCTAGAAATACCTCAAAACTATGGCTACACCTTC. This codes for CASSIGRNLEIPQNYGYTF.

The gene calls are TRBV4-1 and TRBJ1-1; TRBD1 might be the D (6 bases). CDR3 length equals 18 residues. The germline CDR1 and CDR2 sequences are MGHRA and YSYEKL. Trimming stripped 0 bases from V and 4 bases from J, with 21 bases between. CDR3 nucleotides: TGCGCCAGCAGCCAAGACGGGCCCCTCGTGACAGGCTCCACTGAAGCTTTCTTT. This translates into CASSQDGPLVTGSTEAFF.

The chain uses TRBV11-2 and TRBJ2-3; weak D call: TRBD2 (6 bases). Trimming removed 3 bases from V and 8 bases from J, with 18 bases in between. Germline values: CDR1 SGHAT, CDR2 FQNNGV. This CDR3 is built from 15 residues. The CDR3 region has the DNA TGTGCCAGCAGCTTGTACGGGAGTGGGGCCTCTACGCAGTATTTT. Encoded protein: CASSLYGSGASTQYF.

The V gene is TRBV5-1, the J gene TRBJ2-1; 9 bases line up with TRBD1. This CDR3 spans 16 amino acids. V lost 0 bases, J lost 4 bases, and 5 bases stayed unmatched. The V gene's germline CDR1 is SGHRS and CDR2 YFSETQ. CDR3: CASSLVGTGPYNEQFF. In DNA, the CDR3 is TGCGCCAGCAGCTTGGTAGGGACAGGGCCTTACAATGAGCAGTTCTTC.

A word on this clone: The sample holds other DNA sequences that translate to the same CDR3. The rearrangement uses TRBV19 and TRBJ2-7, with 9 bases identical to TRBD1. There are 14 residues in the CDR3. CDR1 and CDR2 (germline): LNHDA, SQIVND (reference sequence). Trimming at V came to 3 bases and at J to 4 bases, leaving 4 bases not matched to a gene. This CDR3 is CASSMGTGSYEQYF. As DNA, the CDR3 is TGTGCCAGTAGTATGGGGACAGGGTCGTACGAGCAGTACTTC. Full variable domain (outside the CDR3, taken from reference TRBV19 and TRBJ2-7): DGGITQSPKYLFRKEGQNVTLSCEQNLNHDAMYWYRQDPGQGLRLIYYSQIVNDFQKGDIAEGYSVSREKKESFPLTVTSAQKNPTAFYLCASSMGTGSYEQYFGPGTRLTVT.

The chain is built from TRBV28 and TRBJ2-7, with 7 bases identical to TRBD1. The junction had 10 bases not matched to a gene; V was cut back by 5 bases and J by 3 bases. Germline CDR1 reads MDHEN; CDR2 reads SYDVKM. CDR3 length: 15 amino acids. CDR3 in DNA: TGTGCCAGCAGTCACGCCGGACAGGAGATCTACGAGCAGTACTTC. Translation: CASSHAGQEIYEQYF.

In the case of this clone: Other DNA sequences in this sample translate to the same CDR3. This chain joins TRBV12-3 or TRBV12-4 and TRBJ1-1; D not certain. Trimming left V 3 bases short and J 2 bases short, with 7 bases between. CDR3 length: 13 amino acids. In DNA form, the CDR3 reads TGTGCCAGCAGTTTCTCAGGTAACACTGAAGCTTTCTTT. Amino acid sequence: CASSFSGNTEAFF.

V usage is TRBV28 and J usage is TRBJ1-5; no clear D gene. V was cut by 1 base and J by 5 bases, with 15 bases left in between. The CDR3 covers 16 residues. Germline CDR1 MDHEN, CDR2 SYDVKM. The CDR3: CASSLSAGGEYQPQHF. The DNA of the CDR3 is TGTGCCAGCAGTTTATCGGCAGGCGGGGAGTATCAGCCCCAGCATTTT.

With regard to this clone: The same CDR3 is also encoded by other DNA sequences in this sample. This chain joins TRBV4-3 and TRBJ2-6; D is undetermined. Germline CDR1 is LGHNA and CDR2 is YSLEER. The CDR3 has 19 amino acids. V lost 0 bases to trimming and J lost 2 bases, with 17 bases between them. The CDR3 loop reads CASSQDKSLLAAGANVLTF. CDR3 nucleotides: TGCGCCAGCAGCCAAGATAAGTCGCTACTGGCGGCTGGGGCCAACGTCCTGACTTTC.

The rearrangement joins TRBV5-1 to TRBJ2-7; 10 nucleotides align to TRBD1. CDR1 is SGHRS and CDR2 is YFSETQ in the germline V gene. With 5 bases clipped from V and 0 bases from J, the junction kept 8 bases outside the gene matches. The length of the CDR3 is 16 residues. The CDR3 protein is CASSRQGASSSYEQYF. CDR3 sequence (DNA): TGCGCCAGCAGTCGACAGGGGGCCAGTTCCTCCTACGAGCAGTACTTC. Full variable domain (missing parts from reference TRBV5-1 and TRBJ2-7): KAGVTQTPRYLIKTRGQQVTLSCSPISGHRSVSWYQQTPGQGLQFLFEYFSETQRNKGNFPGRFSGRQFSNSRSEMNVSTLELGDSALYLCASSRQGASSSYEQYFGPGTRLTVT.

The chain couples TRBV5-6 to TRBJ2-3; 10 positions match TRBD2. Looked up from germline, CDR1 is SGHDT and CDR2 is YYEEEE. Germline trimming cut 1 base from V and 2 bases from J; bases unmatched to any gene: 7. The CDR3 runs 17 residues. Here the CDR3 reads CASSLMTSGRITDTQYF. CDR3 DNA sequence: TGTGCCAGCAGCTTGATGACTAGCGGGCGAATCACAGATACGCAGTATTTT.

This chain connects TRBV11-2 to TRBJ2-7; 9 bases align to TRBD1. Germline V lookup: CDR1 SGHAT, CDR2 FQNNGV. The ends lost 4 bases at V and 2 bases at J; junction bases unmatched: 3. CDR3 size: 14 residues. The CDR3 here is CASSYRTGAYEQYF. The CDR3 DNA sequence: TGTGCCAGCAGCTACAGGACAGGGGCCTACGAGCAGTACTTC.

The chain has TRBV25-1 and TRBJ2-1; 8 bases match TRBD1. The length of the CDR3 is 15 residues. Germline CDR1 reads MGHDK; CDR2 reads SYGVNS. Trimming at V came to 2 bases and at J to 6 bases, leaving 6 bases not matched to a gene. In nucleotides, the CDR3 is TGTGCCAGCAGTGAACCGGCAGGGGGCGGCAATGAGCAGTTCTTC. Translation gives CASSEPAGGGNEQFF.

This chain uses TRBV6-5 with TRBJ2-2; possibly TRBD1 for D (5 bases). The V end was cut by 6 bases, the J end by 1 base, with 9 bases between. This CDR3 comprises 14 residues. Germline values: CDR1 MNHEY, CDR2 SVGAGI. The DNA of the CDR3 is TGTGCCAGCAGGGGGCAGGTGAACACCGGGGAGCTGTTTTTT. It yields the protein CASRGQVNTGELFF.

The rearrangement uses TRBV6-5 and TRBJ2-3, with TRBD2 matching over 7 bases. Germline assignment: CDR1 MNHEY and CDR2 SVGAGI. CDR3 length: 15 amino acids. After removal of 6 bases from V and 0 bases from J, the junction contained 6 bases not matched to a gene. Here the CDR3 reads CASSFSGPSTDTQYF. The CDR3 DNA is TGTGCCAGCAGCTTTAGCGGGCCTAGCACAGATACGCAGTATTTT.